A single sample gave rise to the 30 T cell receptor beta chains below, sequenced in a study of T cell responses to AZD1222 COVID-19 vaccine. Only in-frame clones appear in the TCRdb table, and some are missing; sequencing was by immunoSEQ multiplex PCR. The sample carries roughly 140,000 clones, 94% recorded once. Specimen: peripheral blood, collected on day 0 of AZD1222 vaccination. The source is an adult in good health.

The chain combines TRBV10-3 with TRBJ1-1; 10 nucleotides agree with TRBD1. Trimming at V came to 6 bases and at J to 3 bases, leaving 7 bases not matched to a gene. Per germline, CDR1 ENHRY and CDR2 SYGVKD. This CDR3 contains 15 residues. CDR3 DNA sequence: TGTGCCATCAGATCAGCCGGGACAGGGGACACTGAAGCTTTCTTT. This codes for CAIRSAGTGDTEAFF.

This rearrangement joins TRBV5-1 to TRBJ1-2, with no clear D. V was pared by 1 base and J by 0 bases, with 1 base between. The CDR3 loop spans 12 amino acids. Germline assignment: CDR1 SGHRS and CDR2 YFSETQ. CDR3 bases: TGCGCCAGCAGCTTGTCTAACTATGGCTACACCTTC. This codes for CASSLSNYGYTF.

The chain couples TRBV2 to TRBJ1-4; 7 bases align to TRBD1. V lost 3 bases, J lost 2 bases, and 3 bases stayed unmatched. This CDR3 region has 15 residues. CDR1 and CDR2 from the germline V gene are SNHLY and FYNNEI. CDR3 sequence: CASSELQGTNEKLFF. As DNA, the CDR3 is TGTGCCAGCAGTGAGTTACAGGGGACTAATGAAAAACTGTTTTTT.

The V call is TRBV6-6, the J call TRBJ2-2; TRBD2 is a possible D gene (6 bases). CDR1 MNHNY and CDR2 SVGAGI come from the germline V gene (reference sequence). CDR3 length equals 13 residues. With 8 bases removed from V and 7 bases from J, the gap between germline ends came to 14 bases. The CDR3 DNA sequence: TGTGCCAGCTCCCGGGGGATGAGCGGGGAGCTGTTTTTT. This gives the protein CASSRGMSGELFF.

The chain employs TRBV15 and TRBJ2-4; D is undetermined. Germline CDR1 reads LNHNV; CDR2 reads YYDKDF (reference sequence). The CDR3 runs to 15 residues. V lost 1 base and J 8 bases, leaving 15 bases between the germline ends. The CDR3 protein is CATSRAPTAEDIQYF. For the CDR3, the DNA is TGTGCCACCAGCAGAGCGCCTACCGCAGAGGACATTCAGTACTTC.

The chain recombines TRBV19 with TRBJ1-1; 7 bases line up with TRBD1. The CDR3 runs to 15 residues. V was clipped by 4 bases and J by 0 bases; unmatched bases: 5. Germline lookup yields CDR1 LNHDA and CDR2 SQIVND (reference sequence). CDR3 nucleotides: TGTGCCAGTAGTACGACAGGGACTATGAACACTGAAGCTTTCTTT. This codes for CASSTTGTMNTEAFF.

The rearrangement links TRBV5-1 to TRBJ1-6; the match to TRBD1 covers 8 bases. Germline V lookup: CDR1 SGHRS, CDR2 YFSETQ. V lost 0 bases, J lost 7 bases, and 9 bases stayed unmatched. The CDR3 contains 17 residues. CDR3 sequence: CASSLVQGAPENSPLHF. CDR3 bases: TGCGCCAGCAGCTTGGTCCAGGGGGCTCCAGAGAATTCACCCCTCCACTTT.

J is TRBJ1-2 and V is TRBV4-1; D is ambiguous. Trimming took off 0 bases at V and 4 bases at J, with 12 bases between the two ends. Germline CDR1 is MGHRA and CDR2 is YSYEKL. CDR3 length equals 15 residues. This CDR3 reads CASSQEGAGIYGYTF. DNA for the CDR3: TGCGCCAGCAGCCAAGAAGGAGCCGGAATCTATGGCTACACCTTC.

This clone was observed a few times. The chain links TRBV18 to TRBJ2-4; 8 nucleotides agree with TRBD1. V shed 5 bases and J 0 bases; nucleotides not matched to a gene: 6. This CDR3 comprises 16 residues. Germline V CDR1 and CDR2: KGHSH, LQKENI. In nucleotides, the CDR3 is TGTGCCAGCTCATCCAGGGGGCCGATAGCCAAAAACATTCAGTACTTC. Translation: CASSSRGPIAKNIQYF.

The chain carries TRBV6-2 or TRBV6-3 and TRBJ1-4; TRBD1 aligns across 8 bases. Germline assignment: CDR1 MNHEY and CDR2 SVGEGT. The J segment lost 7 bases and the V segment lost 2 bases, leaving 9 bases of the junction unmatched. CDR3 length: 16 amino acids. DNA for the CDR3: TGTGCCAGCAGTTACGGTTTCGGACAGGGATCTGAAAAACTGTTTTTT. It is translated as CASSYGFGQGSEKLFF.

This clone was recorded once. J is TRBJ2-5 and V is TRBV7-9; weak D call: TRBD1 (5 bases). CDR1 and CDR2 from the germline V gene are SEHNR and FQNEAQ (reference sequence). The CDR3 is made up of 14 amino acids. Deletions cut 2 bases from V and 2 bases from J, with 9 bases between. This CDR3 is CASSLRAGQETQYF. The CDR3 nucleotides read TGTGCCAGCAGCTTACGGGCAGGGCAAGAGACCCAGTACTTC.

The rearrangement uses TRBV11-1 and TRBJ2-1; D not certain. The length of the CDR3 is 14 residues. V dropped 10 bases and J dropped 8 bases, with 21 bases sitting between them. Germline CDR1 and CDR2: SGHAT and FQDESV (reference sequence). The CDR3 nucleotides read TGTGCCACCGCCGAAGTCGGGTTAGCCCATGAGCAGTTCTTC. This encodes CATAEVGLAHEQFF. Full variable domain (remainder filled in from reference TRBV11-1 and TRBJ2-1): EAEVAQSPRYKITEKSQAVAFWCDPISGHATLYWYRQILGQGPELLVQFQDESVVDDSQLPKDRFSAERLKGVDSTLKIQPAELGDSAMYLCATAEVGLAHEQFFGPGTRLTVL.

This rearrangement joins TRBV6-1 to TRBJ1-5; TRBD1 is a possible D gene (5 bases). With 3 bases removed from V and 3 bases from J, the gap between germline ends came to 15 bases. The CDR3 runs to 16 residues. Germline V gene data show CDR1 as MNHNS and CDR2 as SASEGT. CDR3 loop: CASSDVGRLTNQPQHF. CDR3 sequence (DNA): TGTGCCAGCAGTGATGTGGGACGGCTGACCAATCAGCCCCAGCATTTT.

This sequence joins TRBV27 and TRBJ1-2; no clear D gene. V was clipped by 3 bases and J by 7 bases, with 15 bases between them. The germline V gene has CDR1 MNHEY and CDR2 SMNVEV (reference sequence). This CDR3 spans 14 amino acids. CDR3 region: CASSFSRTAGGYTF. As DNA, the CDR3 is TGTGCCAGCAGTTTTAGCAGGACTGCTGGTGGCTACACCTTC.

The chain uses TRBV7-2 and TRBJ2-2; D ambiguous. CDR1 and CDR2 from the germline V gene are SGHTA and FQGNSA. Trimming cost V 4 bases and J 1 base, with 22 bases left between them. The CDR3 has 19 amino acids. DNA of the CDR3: TGTGCCAGCAGCTGGTCCCCTTTCAAAGTCGAAGAGAACACCGGGGAGCTGTTTTTT. Protein product: CASSWSPFKVEENTGELFF.

The rearrangement uses TRBV20-1 and TRBJ1-2; D is possibly TRBD1 (6 bases). Trimming shortened V by 5 bases and J by 8 bases, and 12 bases separated the two germline ends. CDR1 is DFQATT and CDR2 is SNEGSKA in the germline V gene (reference sequence). This CDR3 has 11 residues. The DNA of the CDR3 is TGCAGTGCTGGGGGCCGGACGGGCTACACCTTC. Its protein is CSAGGRTGYTF.

V gene TRBV5-1 combines with J gene TRBJ1-2, with D tentatively TRBD1 (5 bases). The CDR3 is made up of 17 amino acids. CDR1 is SGHRS, CDR2 YFSETQ, per germline. With 1 base removed from V and 1 base from J, the gap between germline ends came to 17 bases. The CDR3 loop reads CASSLILVQGINYGYTF. In nucleotides, the CDR3 is TGCGCCAGCAGCTTGATTTTAGTCCAGGGAATTAACTATGGCTACACCTTC.

The chain has TRBV3-1 (or the pseudogene TRBV3-2) and TRBJ2-3, with no clear D. The CDR3 covers 18 residues. Germline V gives CDR1 LGHDT, CDR2 YNNKEL (reference sequence). V shed 0 bases and J shed 0 bases, with 16 bases lying between them. CDR3 in amino acids: CASSQDVLRSLSTDTQYF. The CDR3 coding sequence is TGTGCCAGCAGCCAAGACGTTCTACGATCTCTGAGCACAGATACGCAGTATTTT.

This clone was picked up one time. The chain joins TRBV10-3 to TRBJ2-7; D may be TRBD1 (6 bases). The CDR3 has 14 residues. Germline CDR1 ENHRY, CDR2 SYGVKD. Trimming removed 2 bases from V and 2 bases from J, with 10 bases in between. The CDR3 DNA reads as TGTGCCATCAGTGAGCAGGGGACACCCTACGAGCAGTACGTC. Translating gives CAISEQGTPYEQYV.

V is TRBV7-9 and J is TRBJ1-5, with 7 bases matching TRBD1. Germline V CDR1 and CDR2: SEHNR, FQNEAQ (reference sequence). The J segment lost 5 bases and the V segment lost 6 bases, leaving 10 bases of the junction unmatched. There are 15 residues in the CDR3. DNA for the CDR3: TGTGCCAGCAGACAGACAGGGCGGTTGGATCAGCCCCAGCATTTT. It specifies CASRQTGRLDQPQHF.

V and J are TRBV7-9 and TRBJ2-5, with a tentative D call TRBD2 (5 bases). This CDR3 region has 15 residues. CDR1 is SEHNR, CDR2 FQNEAQ, per germline (reference sequence). V was clipped by 5 bases and J by 4 bases, with 17 bases between them. The CDR3 DNA reads TGTGCCAGCAGCCCCCGTACTAGTAGTGGAGAGACCCAGTACTTC. This gives the protein CASSPRTSSGETQYF.

This chain joins TRBV2 and TRBJ1-1; possible D gene TRBD1, 5 bases. Germline V lookup: CDR1 SNHLY, CDR2 FYNNEI. This CDR3 region has 14 residues. The V end was cut by 7 bases, the J end by 0 bases, with 12 bases between. The CDR3 loop is CASTEQGMNTEAFF. CDR3 DNA: TGTGCCAGCACAGAGCAGGGCATGAACACTGAAGCTTTCTTT. Together with reference TRBV2 and TRBJ1-1, the CDR3 gives the full variable domain: EPEVTQTPSHQVTQMGQEVILRCVPISNHLYFYWYRQILGQKVEFLVSFYNNEISEKSEIFDDQFSVERPDGSNFTLKIRSTKLEDSAMYFCASTEQGMNTEAFFGQGTRLTVV.

V and J are TRBV7-8 and TRBJ2-5; maybe TRBD1 (7 bases). Trimming took 0 bases from V and 5 from J, leaving 13 bases between them. The CDR3 totals 15 residues. Germline CDR1 reads SGHVS; CDR2 reads FQNEAQ. Written as DNA, the CDR3 is TGTGCCAGCAGCTTAGCGCCACAGGGGAGGGAGACCCAGTACTTC. Residues: CASSLAPQGRETQYF.

The CDR3 sequence: CASSQDRWSGNTIYF. In DNA form, the CDR3 reads TGCGCCAGCAGCCAAGATAGATGGAGTGGAAACACCATATATTTT. The rearrangement uses TRBV4-3 and TRBJ1-3, with unresolved D. The V end lost 0 bases, the J end lost 3 bases, and 9 bases lay between the germline ends. Germline CDR1 LGHNA, CDR2 YSLEER. CDR3 length equals 15 residues.

CDR3 sequence reads: CASSPPGGAEDTQYF. CDR3 in DNA: TGTGCCAGCAGCCCCCCCGGGGGGGCCGAGGATACGCAGTATTTT. The rearrangement uses TRBV11-2 and TRBJ2-3; 8 positions agree with TRBD2. The CDR3 has 15 residues. Germline V gene sequence: CDR1 SGHAT, CDR2 FQNNGV. V lost 5 bases and J lost 6; bases outside the gene matches: 10.

This chain's CDR3 is CASSPRGAAGSWPYNEQFF. CDR3 DNA: TGTGCCAGCAGCCCTCGGGGGGCGGCGGGGTCGTGGCCCTACAATGAGCAGTTCTTC. This chain uses TRBV6-2 or TRBV6-3 with TRBJ2-1, with D maybe TRBD2 (7 bases). There are 19 residues in the CDR3. Trimming shortened V by 6 bases and J by 2 bases, and 26 bases separated the two germline ends. Per germline, CDR1 MNHEY and CDR2 SVGEGT.

The rearrangement links TRBV30 to TRBJ2-1; tentative D call: TRBD1 (5 bases). The CDR3 is made up of 12 amino acids. V lost 2 bases to trimming and J lost 6 bases, with 8 bases between them. CDR1 and CDR2 from the germline V gene are GTSNPN and SVGIG (reference sequence). The CDR3 DNA reads TGTGCCTGGAGTATCCAGGGCAATGAGCAGTTCTTC. Translated: CAWSIQGNEQFF.

V gene TRBV10-3 combines with J gene TRBJ1-1, with D possibly being TRBD1 (6 bases). This CDR3 comprises 16 residues. Germline values: CDR1 ENHRY, CDR2 SYGVKD. Trimming took off 3 bases at V and 1 base at J, with 15 bases between the two ends. The CDR3 DNA reads TGTGCCATCAGTGATTTTGTGGTGACAGGGAACACTGAAGCTTTCTTT. It is translated as CAISDFVVTGNTEAFF.

The chain recombines TRBV7-9 with TRBJ1-6; 8 bases map to TRBD1. The trim removed 3 bases at V and 8 bases at J, leaving 12 bases unmatched. This CDR3 is 17 amino acids long. The germline gives CDR1 SEHNR, CDR2 FQNEAQ (reference sequence). This CDR3 is CASSFIMAGGAYSPLHF. CDR3 in DNA: TGTGCCAGCAGCTTCATCATGGCAGGGGGCGCGTATTCACCCCTCCACTTT.

This rearrangement joins TRBV5-1 to TRBJ1-1; 8 bases line up with TRBD1. This CDR3 is 17 amino acids long. Per germline, CDR1 SGHRS and CDR2 YFSETQ. V shed 4 bases and J 0 bases; nucleotides not matched to a gene: 11. The CDR3 nucleotides read TGCGCCAGCAGCCCCGGACAGGGAGTACGGATGAACACTGAAGCTTTCTTT. Protein sequence: CASSPGQGVRMNTEAFF.